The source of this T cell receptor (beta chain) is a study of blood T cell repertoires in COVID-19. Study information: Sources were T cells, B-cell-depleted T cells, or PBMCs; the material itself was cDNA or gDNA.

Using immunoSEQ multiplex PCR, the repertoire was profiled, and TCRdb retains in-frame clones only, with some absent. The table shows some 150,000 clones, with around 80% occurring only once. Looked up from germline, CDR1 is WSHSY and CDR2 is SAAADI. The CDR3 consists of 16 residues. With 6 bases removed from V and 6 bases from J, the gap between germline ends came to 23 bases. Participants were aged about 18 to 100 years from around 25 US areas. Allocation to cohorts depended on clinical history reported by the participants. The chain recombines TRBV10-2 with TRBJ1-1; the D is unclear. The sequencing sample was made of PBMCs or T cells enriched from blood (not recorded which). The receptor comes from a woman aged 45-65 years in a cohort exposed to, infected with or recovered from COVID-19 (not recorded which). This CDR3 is CASRTPPGSGGAEAFF. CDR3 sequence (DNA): TGCGCCAGCAGGACCCCCCCCGGTTCGGGAGGAGCTGAAGCTTTCTTT.